Following are 27 T cell receptor beta chains from one sample sequenced in a study of T-cell reconstitution after alpha-beta-depleted transplantation in children (dated by TCRdb to between 2015 and 2016). In the paper's terms, the treatment or condition label means: allogeneic hematopoietic cell transplantation with graft depleted of TCRalphabeta T cells and CD19 B cells. Library preparation was by PCR. Sequenced on an Illumina HiSeq 2500. TCR library preparation used molecular barcoding, with unique molecular identifiers applied to normalize quantification of the TCRbeta repertoire. TCRdb's own reprocessing of the public reads used fastp at Q25 and MiXCR and kept productive beta chains. A single entry per CDR3 protein holds the most common genes and DNA from its merged rows. Across this sample there are 500,000 or so distinct CDR3 sequences, with about 10% seen only once. The ten biggest clones cover about 15% of the sample.

Material: PBMCs, mostly from graft donor cells, obtained 180 days after TCRalphabeta/CD19-depleted stem cell transplant. The receptors come from a female patient aged 2-9 years who had a stem cell transplant for aplastic anemia, so the T cells may come from the graft donor.

This clonotype has a handful of counts. The chain recombines TRBV7-6 with TRBJ2-1; maybe TRBD1 (6 bases). V gave up 4 bases and J gave up 7 bases, with 17 bases separating them. CDR1 SGHVS and CDR2 FNYEAQ come from the germline V gene. The CDR3 sequence is 15 residues long. CDR3 nucleotides: TGTGCCAGCAGCTCGCCGGGACAAGCCCAGAATGAGCAGTTCTTC. This codes for CASSSPGQAQNEQFF. Full variable domain (remainder filled in from reference TRBV7-6 and TRBJ2-1): GAGVSQSPRYKVTKRGQDVALRCDPISGHVSLYWYRQALGQGPEFLTYFNYEAQQDKSGLPNDRFSAERPEGSISTLTIQRTEQRDSAMYRCASSSPGQAQNEQFFGPGTRLTVL.

This chain joins TRBV28 and TRBJ2-7, with 7 bases aligning to TRBD2. After removal of 6 bases from V and 0 bases from J, the junction contained 5 bases not matched to a gene. The CDR3 extends over 14 amino acids. Germline V gene lookup returns CDR1 MDHEN and CDR2 SYDVKM. The CDR3 bases are TGTGCCAGCAGAGTTCGCGGGAGCTCCTACGAGCAGTACTTC. It specifies CASRVRGSSYEQYF.

This chain connects TRBV20-1 to TRBJ2-7; D is possibly TRBD1 (6 bases). With 3 bases removed from V and 6 bases from J, the gap between germline ends came to 15 bases. The germline V gene has CDR1 DFQATT and CDR2 SNEGSKA (reference sequence). CDR3 length: 13 residues. The CDR3 region has the DNA TGCAGTGCTAGTCAGGTACAGGGCGGCGAGCAGTACTTC. It translates to CSASQVQGGEQYF.

V gene TRBV12-3 or TRBV12-4 combines with J gene TRBJ2-7; 9 bases are a match to TRBD1. CDR3 size: 15 residues. Trimming took 6 bases from V and 4 from J; bases not matched to a gene: 10. CDR3 sequence (DNA): TGTGCCAGCAGCCCCGTCAGGACAGGGGCGTACGAGCAGTACTTC. Protein product: CASSPVRTGAYEQYF.

This clonotype was observed many times. The V and J genes are TRBV4-3 and TRBJ2-2; possibly TRBD2 for D (5 bases). There are 15 residues in the CDR3. V was clipped by 0 bases and J by 5 bases, with 10 bases between them. The germline CDR1 and CDR2 sequences are LGHNA and YSLEER. The DNA for the CDR3 is TGCGCCAGCAGCCAAGATTGGACTGGGACCGGGGAGCTGTTTTTT. Residues: CASSQDWTGTGELFF.

In its sample, this clonotype was seen many times. This chain links TRBV5-1 with TRBJ2-7; D gene unclear. V was cut by 4 bases and J by 0 bases, with 14 bases left in between. The CDR3 has 15 residues. The germline V gene encodes CDR1 SGHRS and CDR2 YFSETQ. In nucleotides, the CDR3 is TGCGCCAGCAGCACGGAGCCCTCTTACTCCTACGAGCAGTACTTC. Encoded protein: CASSTEPSYSYEQYF.

V is TRBV20-1 and J is TRBJ1-4; 7 nucleotides line up with TRBD1. Per the germline V gene, CDR1 is DFQATT and CDR2 is SNEGSKA (reference sequence). The ends lost 1 base at V and 8 bases at J; junction bases unmatched: 7. The CDR3 runs 14 residues. As DNA, the CDR3 is TGCAGTGCTAGAGCCAACAGGGGCTGGGAAAAACTGTTTTTT. It translates to CSARANRGWEKLFF.

The CDR3 DNA reads as TGTGCCAGCGGTTATCCGCTAGCGGGAGTGGGCTACAATGAGCAGTTCTTC. Its protein is CASGYPLAGVGYNEQFF. The chain has TRBV28 and TRBJ2-1; 10 bases are a match to TRBD2. Germline loops: CDR1 MDHEN, CDR2 SYDVKM. J lost 3 bases, V lost 8 bases, and 13 bases had no gene match. The CDR3 runs to 17 residues.

This clonotype appeared a few times. The chain uses TRBV10-3 and TRBJ2-5; 10 bases fit TRBD1. V lost 2 bases and J lost 5; bases outside the gene matches: 11. This CDR3 is 17 amino acids long. Germline lookup yields CDR1 ENHRY and CDR2 SYGVKD. The CDR3 nucleotides read TGTGCCATCAGTGAGGGGAAGAGACAGGGGGCCCGGGAGACCCAGTACTTC. Translating gives CAISEGKRQGARETQYF.

This clonotype was observed a few times. The chain is built from TRBV10-3 and TRBJ2-7; the D is unclear. Germline V CDR1 and CDR2: ENHRY, SYGVKD. The CDR3 loop spans 15 amino acids. Trimming pared 3 bases from V and 0 bases from J, leaving 12 bases between. For the CDR3, the DNA is TGTGCCATCAGTGACTCCGTTCGTAGCTCCTACGAGCAGTACGTC. Translated, it gives CAISDSVRSSYEQYV.

In this sample, this clonotype turned up many times. V is TRBV27 and J is TRBJ2-7, with D perhaps given as TRBD1 or TRBD2 (5 bases each). Germline V gene sequence: CDR1 MNHEY, CDR2 SMNVEV (reference sequence). This CDR3 spans 13 amino acids. V was trimmed by 8 bases and J by 6 bases, leaving 17 bases between them. The CDR3 sequence: CASGDQGLTEQYV. The CDR3 DNA is TGTGCCAGCGGGGACCAGGGTTTAACCGAGCAGTACGTC.

This clonotype was seen a few times. The chain combines TRBV4-3 with TRBJ1-4; D is ambiguous. Germline CDR1 is LGHNA and CDR2 is YSLEER. The CDR3 loop spans 16 amino acids. The ends were cut back, 6 bases at V and 0 bases at J, with 14 bases in the middle. The CDR3 coding sequence is TGCGCCAGCAGTTCCGCTCCGGGCGCAACTAATGAAAAACTGTTTTTT. It encodes CASSSAPGATNEKLFF.

This clonotype turned up a few times. This chain joins TRBV12-3 or TRBV12-4 and TRBJ1-1, with D tentatively TRBD1 (5 bases). Trimming cost V 3 bases and J 8 bases, with 19 bases left between them. This CDR3 spans 15 amino acids. The CDR3 loop is CASSLQRPGLEEAFF. CDR3 sequence (DNA): TGTGCCAGCAGTTTGCAGAGACCGGGGCTAGAGGAAGCTTTCTTT.

This clonotype was detected ten times or more. The chain has TRBV29-1 and TRBJ1-5, with D perhaps TRBD1 (5 bases). Germline assignment: CDR1 SQVTM and CDR2 ANQGSEA. This CDR3 has 13 amino acids. The V end was cut by 4 bases, the J end by 7 bases, with 14 bases between. This CDR3 is CSVGRGMDQPQHF. DNA of the CDR3: TGCAGCGTTGGGCGGGGGATGGACCAGCCCCAGCATTTT.

This clonotype was recorded a few times. The chain employs TRBV28 and TRBJ1-2; perhaps TRBD1 as D (6 bases). V dropped 6 bases and J dropped 3 bases, with 20 bases sitting between them. The germline V gene encodes CDR1 MDHEN and CDR2 SYDVKM. The CDR3 is 16 residues long. The CDR3 coding sequence is TGTGCCAGCAGCCTCCCTCATAACAGGGTATACTATGGCTACACCTTC. It is translated as CASSLPHNRVYYGYTF.

This rearrangement joins TRBV5-5 to TRBJ2-5, with 7 bases matching TRBD1. The V segment lost 4 bases and the J segment 5 bases; nucleotides outside the gene matches: 14. This CDR3 is 16 amino acids long. The germline CDR1 and CDR2 sequences are SGHKS and YYEKEE (reference sequence). CDR3 sequence (DNA): TGTGCCAGCAGCCTCCCCGGGACAGCTGATGGGGAGACCCAGTACTTC. Amino acid sequence: CASSLPGTADGETQYF.

The chain carries TRBV19 and TRBJ2-1; TRBD2 aligns across 9 bases. V shed 1 base, J shed 5 bases, and the junction held 3 bases outside the gene matches. CDR3 length: 15 residues. From germline, CDR1 is LNHDA and CDR2 SQIVND (reference sequence). Written as DNA, the CDR3 is TGTGCCAGTAGTATAGCGCGACTAGCGGACAATGAGCAGTTCTTC. Translated: CASSIARLADNEQFF.

This clonotype was counted a few times. The J gene is TRBJ2-3, the V gene TRBV18; no definite D call. V dropped 3 bases and J dropped 2 bases, with 6 bases sitting between them. Germline CDR1 reads KGHSH; CDR2 reads LQKENI. The CDR3 extends over 13 amino acids. CDR3 region: CASSPAATDTQYF. The CDR3 DNA follows: TGTGCCAGCTCACCGGCAGCCACAGATACGCAGTATTTT. Looking up the rest from reference TRBV18 and TRBJ2-3 gives the full variable domain: NAGVMQNPRHLVRRRGQEARLRCSPMKGHSHVYWYRQLPEEGLKFMVYLQKENIIDESGMPKERFSAEFPKEGPSILRIQQVVRGDSAAYFCASSPAATDTQYFGPGTRLTVL.

The rearrangement uses TRBV12-3 or TRBV12-4 and TRBJ1-2, with no clear D. The V and J ends lost 3 bases and 10 bases respectively, with 12 bases between them. The CDR3 runs 12 residues. The CDR3 bases are TGTGCCAGCAGTTTGCCTCTGGGAGTCTACACCTTC. Translating gives CASSLPLGVYTF.

This chain links TRBV20-1 with TRBJ2-1; TRBD2 agrees at 10 bases. CDR3 size: 14 residues. V lost 6 bases and J lost 7; bases outside the gene matches: 9. Germline lookup yields CDR1 DFQATT and CDR2 SNEGSKA (reference sequence). The CDR3 spells CSAPSGRAENEQFF. The CDR3 DNA reads as TGCAGTGCGCCCAGCGGGAGGGCCGAGAATGAGCAGTTCTTC.

The CDR3, as DNA: TGTGCCAGCTCACCTGGGGTGAGCAATCAGCCCCAGCATTTT. Its translation: CASSPGVSNQPQHF. V gene TRBV18 combines with J gene TRBJ1-5; D is uncertain. V was shortened by 3 bases and J by 1 base, with 7 bases between the two germline ends. The CDR3 length is 14 residues. The germline V gene encodes CDR1 KGHSH and CDR2 LQKENI.

The J gene is TRBJ2-7, the V gene TRBV7-2, with a tentative D call TRBD2 (5 bases). The CDR3 runs to 16 residues. V was shortened by 1 base and J by 1 base, with 14 bases between the two germline ends. Germline values: CDR1 SGHTA, CDR2 FQGNSA. The CDR3 protein is CASSLGSGRTSYEQYV. The CDR3 DNA follows: TGTGCCAGCAGCTTAGGATCGGGTAGGACTTCCTACGAGCAGTACGTC.

This clonotype was found a few times. V usage is TRBV12-3 or TRBV12-4 and J usage is TRBJ2-7; D remains unclear. The V end lost 4 bases, the J end lost 6 bases, and 13 bases lay between the germline ends. The CDR3 is 13 residues long. Here the CDR3 reads CASSSYGRSEQYV. The DNA of the CDR3 is TGTGCCAGCAGTTCCTATGGCCGCTCCGAGCAGTACGTC.

The V gene is TRBV9, the J gene TRBJ2-3, with D unresolved. CDR1 is SGDLS and CDR2 is YYNGEE in the germline V gene. V was shortened by 0 bases and J by 6 bases, with 11 bases between the two germline ends. The CDR3 covers 14 residues. The CDR3 region has the DNA TGTGCCAGCAGCGTAGAGGAAGGCCGGGATACGCAGTATTTT. Translating it yields CASSVEEGRDTQYF.

V is TRBV7-2 and J is TRBJ2-4; 11 bases are a match to TRBD1. CDR1 SGHTA and CDR2 FQGNSA come from the germline V gene. CDR3 length equals 16 residues. V gave up 5 bases and J gave up 4 bases; unmatched junction bases: 7. The CDR3 DNA sequence: TGTGCCAGCAGCGGGGACAGGGGGGTATCGAAAAACATTCAGTACTTC. Amino acid sequence: CASSGDRGVSKNIQYF.

Ten or more counts support this clonotype. The chain has TRBV6-5 and TRBJ2-1; 9 nucleotides agree with TRBD1. The CDR3 loop spans 15 amino acids. J lost 5 bases, V lost 2 bases, and 4 bases had no gene match. Germline V lookup: CDR1 MNHEY, CDR2 SVGAGI. The CDR3 loop reads CASSYPGQGDNEQFF. The CDR3 DNA sequence: TGTGCCAGCAGTTACCCGGGACAGGGCGACAATGAGCAGTTCTTC.

There are a few counts of this clonotype. The chain uses TRBV14 and TRBJ2-4; either TRBD1 or TRBD2 may supply D (6 bases each). The CDR3 loop spans 18 amino acids. The ends were cut back, 0 bases at V and 3 bases at J, with 18 bases in the middle. Per germline, CDR1 SGHDN and CDR2 FVKESK. The CDR3 region is CASSQEIGGQGRKNIQYF. In DNA, the CDR3 is TGTGCCAGCAGCCAAGAAATAGGGGGGCAGGGACGCAAAAACATTCAGTACTTC. Filled out from reference TRBV14 and TRBJ2-4, the complete variable domain reads EAGVTQFPSHSVIEKGQTVTLRCDPISGHDNLYWYRRVMGKEIKFLLHFVKESKQDESGMPNNRFLAERTGGTYSTLKVQPAELEDSGVYFCASSQEIGGQGRKNIQYFGAGTRLSVL.